This T cell receptor (beta chain) was sequenced during a study of blood T cell dynamics during melanoma immunotherapy. Study-wide points: It remained unknown if the driving T cell clones were melanoma-specific.

Remarks on this clone: What it binds is not known.

The sample's time point: week 3, after first cycle of checkpoint inhibitor. Patients had no prior systemic cancer treatment, immunosuppressants or other active cancers. Germline CDR1 MNHEY, CDR2 SMNVEV (reference sequence). The V end lost 4 bases, the J end lost 0 bases, and 10 bases lay between the germline ends. This CDR3 is built from 14 residues. This table comes from immunoSEQ multiplex PCR, and its TCRdb copy is limited to in-frame clones, with some not included. The table includes some 14,000 clones, 75% to 90% detected once. The chain couples TRBV27 to TRBJ2-7; D may correspond to TRBD1 or TRBD2 (5 bases each). Sequences were derived from blood, sampled from a patient treated with checkpoint blockade. This TCR was sampled from a human donor with melanoma. The CDR3 sequence is CASSWGGRSYEQYF. CDR3 bases: TGTGCCAGCAGTTGGGGCGGGCGCTCCTACGAGCAGTACTTC.